The T cell receptor beta chain under discussion was sequenced for a study of T cells after posttransplantation cyclophosphamide. Germline V gives CDR1 MNHEY, CDR2 SMNVEV (reference sequence). V was pared by 6 bases and J by 0 bases, with 20 bases of the junction left unmatched. This CDR3 has 19 residues. Notes on the study in general: TRB clonality was highly associated with recipient CMV seropositivity and reactivation. Skin or GI-infiltrating T cells shared few TRB sequences with blood.

Peripheral blood was collected from the related graft donor on the marrow donation day. Produced via immunoSEQ multiplex PCR; TCRdb's table is partial and in-frame only. Altogether roughly 40,000 clones were found in the sample, and no singletons occur. This clone was observed at least ten times. Its cognate antigen is unknown. This sequence joins TRBV27 and TRBJ2-7, with TRBD2 matching over 7 bases. The source of this sequence is a woman aged 50 to 65 in good health and a related stem cell transplant donor. The source material was PBMCs. In DNA form, the CDR3 reads TGTGCCAGCAGCCGCCGAGCGGGGTGGGGCGAGGGCGTCTCCTACGAGCAGTACTTC. This codes for CASSRRAGWGEGVSYEQYF.